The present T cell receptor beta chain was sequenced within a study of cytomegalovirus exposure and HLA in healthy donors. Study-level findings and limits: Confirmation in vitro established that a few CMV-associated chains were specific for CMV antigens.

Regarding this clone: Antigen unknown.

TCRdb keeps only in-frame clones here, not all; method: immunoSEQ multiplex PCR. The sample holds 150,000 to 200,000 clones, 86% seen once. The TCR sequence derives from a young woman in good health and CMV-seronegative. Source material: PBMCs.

The CDR3 DNA is TGTGCCAGCAGGGTCCCGGGACAGGGGGCTATCACCTACGAGCAGTACTTC. Its translation is CASRVPGQGAITYEQYF. This chain joins TRBV2 and TRBJ2-7; 12 bases agree with TRBD1. CDR1 is SNHLY and CDR2 is FYNNEI in the germline V gene. There are 17 residues in the CDR3. After removal of 6 bases from V and 2 bases from J, the junction contained 11 bases not matched to a gene.